This TCR beta chain was captured by sequencing in a study of T-cell memory formation after mild COVID-19. Study-level background: TCR clusters were mostly confined to one donor each.

V lost 3 bases to trimming and J lost 0 bases, with 11 bases between them. The CDR3 covers 15 residues. The germline CDR1 and CDR2 sequences are SGDLS and YYNGEE. 5'RACE primed from the constant segment yielded TCR alpha and TCR beta cDNA libraries bearing sample barcodes and UMIs. TCRdb called the 5' RACE reads again in MiXCR, with one record for every CDR3 protein. The table records tens of thousands of distinct CDR3 sequences, 9% to 9.5% of them present only once. Remarks on this clonotype: Its matching antigen is unknown.

Whole-study results and caveats: CM and EM subsets held most contracting CD4+ clones; EMRA held CD8+ ones.

The J gene is TRBJ2-3, the V gene TRBV9; D is unclear. Material for sequencing was PBMCs or a T cell subset sorted from them (not recorded which). The receptor was derived from a man younger than 35 who had mild COVID-19 (a few samples of this study predate the infection). Cell type and time point are not known. DNA for the CDR3: TGTGCCAGCAGCGCCGCTCCCACCAGCACAGATACGCAGTATTTT. It yields the protein CASSAAPTSTDTQYF.